Listed below are T cell receptor beta chains from one sample, sequenced in a study of regulatory T cells in long-lasting Graves disease. TCRdb re-called the multiplex PCR reads with MiXCR, one entry per CDR3 protein. Of 650,000 to 850,000 distinct CDR3 sequences in the sample, about 32% were seen once. The sequencing used peripheral blood mononuclear cells (PBMCs), collected when the disease was refractory, from a patient treated with antithyroid drugs. The receptor set was obtained from a female donor with Graves disease. Each CDR3 is given with its conserved first and last residue. A D gene is named only where the DNA matches it firmly. Size values are once, few and many counts, or a class for expanded clones, and some rows have none.

d_call	clone_size	v_call	j_call	cdr3_nt	cdr3_aa
-	-	TRBV2	TRBJ1-3	TGTGCCAGCAGGCAGGGGAGGTCTGGAAACACCATATATTTT	CASRQGRSGNTIYF
TRBD1	-	TRBV10-3	TRBJ1-2	TGTGCCATCAGTCCGGGACAGGGGATCGACTATGGCTACACCTTC	CAISPGQGIDYGYTF
-	few	TRBV11-2	TRBJ1-1	TGTGCCAGCAGCTTGGACGTTGGGACTAGCACTGAAGCTTTCTTT	CASSLDVGTSTEAFF
-	-	TRBV7-2	TRBJ2-1	TGTGCCAGCAGCCGGACACGGCGTGAGCAGTTCTTC	CASSRTRREQFF
-	-	TRBV27	TRBJ1-2	TGTGCCAGCAGCAGGACATACCTTAACTATGGCTACACCTTC	CASSRTYLNYGYTF
-	-	TRBV2	TRBJ1-5	TGTGCCAGCAGTGAAACGTCACGGGTTCGGCCCCAGCATTTT	CASSETSRVRPQHF
-	-	TRBV19	TRBJ2-2	TGTGCCAGTACTCCGGCTGCAGGGAGCACCGGGGAGCTGTTTTTT	CASTPAAGSTGELFF
-	-	TRBV19	TRBJ2-7	TGTGCCAGTAGTTTTAACGGAGCCGACTACGAGCAGTACTTC	CASSFNGADYEQYF
-	few	TRBV12-3/TRBV12-4	TRBJ1-3	TGTGCCGGAGAGGGGGGACACACCATATATTTT	CAGEGGHTIYF
TRBD1	-	TRBV6-1	TRBJ1-1	TGTGCCAGCAGTAGGGGGACAGCTGCGGGGATCTCCACTGAAGCTTTCTTT	CASSRGTAAGISTEAFF
TRBD1	many	TRBV6-1	TRBJ1-2	TGTGCCAGCAGTGATAGGACAGGATTAGGCTACACCTTC	CASSDRTGLGYTF
-	many	TRBV2	TRBJ1-1	TGTGCCAGTCAAAAGGGTGGGGTCACTGAAGCTTTCTTT	CASQKGGVTEAFF
TRBD1	few	TRBV7-6	TRBJ2-7	TGTGCCAGCAGCTTAGCGGGTCTAAGGGACAGCTCCTACGAGCAGTACTTC	CASSLAGLRDSSYEQYF
-	-	TRBV6-5	TRBJ2-5	TGTGCCAGCAGTTACCCGGCCACTATCCAAGAGACCCAGTACTTC	CASSYPATIQETQYF
-	few	TRBV12-3/TRBV12-4	TRBJ1-1	TGTGCCAGCAGTTTTCTCGGGGTAGGTACGACTGAAGCTTTCTTT	CASSFLGVGTTEAFF
-	many	TRBV2	TRBJ1-1	TGTGCCAGCAAGAACACTGAAGCTTTCTTT	CASKNTEAFF
-	few	TRBV3-1	TRBJ1-2	TGTGCCAGCAGCCAAGATATGGCTAACTATGGCTACACCTTC	CASSQDMANYGYTF
-	many	TRBV11-2	TRBJ2-7	TGTGCCAGCAGCTTAGAGCTCGCCTACGAGCAGTACTTC	CASSLELAYEQYF
-	-	TRBV11-1	TRBJ2-7	TGTGCCAGCAGTCCACCGTGGACAGCAGCCTACGAGCAGTACTTC	CASSPPWTAAYEQYF
-	few	TRBV7-2	TRBJ1-2	TGTGCCAGCAGCTTTTCGTCATCTGGCTATGGCTACACCTTC	CASSFSSSGYGYTF
TRBD2	-	TRBV29-1	TRBJ2-5	TGCAGCACCCGACTAGCGGGACCCCAAGAGACCCAGTACTTC	CSTRLAGPQETQYF
TRBD1	-	TRBV5-1	TRBJ1-1	TGCGCCAGCAGCTTGTCTCGGAACCCCGGGACAGTGAACACTGAAGCTTTCTTT	CASSLSRNPGTVNTEAFF
TRBD1	-	TRBV29-1	TRBJ1-5	TGCAGCATACGGACAGGGGGCGGTGGTCAGCCCCAGCATTTT	CSIRTGGGGQPQHF
TRBD1	-	TRBV19	TRBJ1-3	TGTGCCTCGAAGGGGGACAGGCTAAAAGCTGGAAACACCATATATTTT	CASKGDRLKAGNTIYF
TRBD1	-	TRBV29-1	TRBJ1-4	TGCAGCGCCGACAGGGGGCGCGGTGAAAAACTGTTTTTT	CSADRGRGEKLFF
-	-	TRBV27	TRBJ1-1	TGTGCCAGCAGTTTATTTACACACCTCGGCGCCACTGAAGCTTTCTTT	CASSLFTHLGATEAFF
-	-	TRBV27	TRBJ2-5	TGTGCCAGCAGTGTTGAATGGCGGGAGACCCAGTACTTC	CASSVEWRETQYF
TRBD1	few	TRBV30	TRBJ1-2	TGTGCCTGGCAGACAGGGAACTATGGCTACACCTTC	CAWQTGNYGYTF
-	few	TRBV6-5	TRBJ2-7	TGTGCCAGCAGTTCACAGGCGGGATTCTACGAGCAGTACTTC	CASSSQAGFYEQYF
-	many	TRBV11-2	TRBJ2-5	TGTGCCAGCAGCTTAGTTTATGGGAGAGAGACCCAGTACTTC	CASSLVYGRETQYF
-	few	TRBV3-1	TRBJ1-1	TGTGCCAGCAGCCGAACGGACGTCACTGAAGCTTTCTTT	CASSRTDVTEAFF
-	-	TRBV11-1	TRBJ1-1	TGTGCCAGCAGCCGCTCCCCCACAGGGATGAACACTGAAGCTTTCTTT	CASSRSPTGMNTEAFF
-	-	TRBV20-1	TRBJ1-2	TGCAGTGCTGTCAGCAGGGTCTATGGCGACACCTTC	CSAVSRVYGDTF
-	-	TRBV3-1	TRBJ2-7	TGTGCCAGCCCCCCGTCGGATAACCAATCCTACGAGCAGTACTTC	CASPPSDNQSYEQYF
TRBD2	-	TRBV6-5	TRBJ2-1	TGTGCCAGCAGTTACCCAAGGACTAGCGGGAGGGACAATGAGCAGTTCTTC	CASSYPRTSGRDNEQFF
-	-	TRBV28	TRBJ2-3	TGTGCCAGCAGTTACTCCCTGGGGTGGGCAGATACGCAGTATTTT	CASSYSLGWADTQYF
-	-	TRBV25-1	TRBJ1-1	TGTGCCAGCAGTGAATCGGGGTTAAACACTGAAGCTTTCTTT	CASSESGLNTEAFF
-	once	TRBV7-9	TRBJ1-2	TGTGCCAGCAGCCAAGGACAAGGCCGAGAGGGCTACACCTTC	CASSQGQGREGYTF
-	-	TRBV30	TRBJ1-2	TGTGCCTGGCTAGACCCGACCTATGGCTACACCTTC	CAWLDPTYGYTF
-	few	TRBV15	TRBJ1-1	TGTGCCACCAGCAGAGACGGGGGTTGGAACACTGAAGCTTTCTTT	CATSRDGGWNTEAFF
-	few	TRBV5-6	TRBJ1-1	TGTGCCAGCAGCGGGCAGGGGAGATACACTGAAGCTTTCTTT	CASSGQGRYTEAFF
-	many	TRBV28	TRBJ1-5	TGTGCCAGCAGACGCCGGGACACGTCGGATCAGCCCCAGCATTTT	CASRRRDTSDQPQHF
-	few	TRBV5-1	TRBJ1-1	TGCGCCAGCAGCTTGGGGGGGGGCGTACCAGGGGTTACTGAAGCTTTCTTT	CASSLGGGVPGVTEAFF
-	many	TRBV12-3/TRBV12-4	TRBJ2-5	TGTGCCAGCAGTTCCGACGAGGGTCGCCAAGAGACCCAGTACTTC	CASSSDEGRQETQYF
TRBD2	-	TRBV7-3	TRBJ2-2	TGTGCCAGCAGCCCCATCGGGAAGGCGGGAGGGCAAACCGGGGAGCTGTTTTTT	CASSPIGKAGGQTGELFF